Shown below are 5 T cell receptor beta chains from a single sample sequenced in a study of graft-versus-host responses after intestinal transplantation. Measured with immunoSEQ multiplex PCR; TCRdb has only the in-frame clones, and not every one. This sample has tens of thousands of clones, with about 94% found just once. Which antigens these TCRs recognize remains unknown. The input for sequencing was unstimulated CD4+ T cells sorted from spleen or lymph node cells, taken before transplant. These receptors all come from a human donor who was the organ donor for an intestinal transplant.

This rearrangement joins TRBV10-3 to TRBJ2-7; 11 nucleotides align to TRBD1. The CDR3 is made up of 16 amino acids. Losses at the gene ends were 3 bases for V and 4 bases for J; bases not matched to a gene: 8. Looked up from germline, CDR1 is ENHRY and CDR2 is SYGVKD. The DNA for the CDR3 is TGTGCCATCAGTGACCCCCAGGACAGGGGGCGATACGAGCAGTACTTC. As protein: CAISDPQDRGRYEQYF.

This sequence joins TRBV27 and TRBJ2-7; a weak D match, TRBD2 (5 bases). V was cut by 6 bases and J by 3 bases, with 21 bases left in between. Germline V CDR1 and CDR2: MNHEY, SMNVEV (reference sequence). The CDR3 consists of 16 residues. The DNA of the CDR3 is TGTGCCAGCAGACCCGGGATCAATCTTAACCGCTACGAGCAGTACTTC. Its protein is CASRPGINLNRYEQYF.

This clone was seen a single time. The V gene is TRBV4-2, the J gene TRBJ2-7; D ambiguous. Germline V gives CDR1 LGHNA, CDR2 YNFKEQ. The ends were cut back, 2 bases at V and 6 bases at J, with 11 bases in the middle. This CDR3 region has 13 residues. The CDR3 region is CASSQLTCLEQYF. In DNA form, the CDR3 reads TGTGCCAGCAGCCAATTGACTTGTCTCGAGCAGTACTTC.

J is TRBJ1-2 and V is TRBV5-1; perhaps TRBD1 as D (6 bases). Germline values: CDR1 SGHRS, CDR2 YFSETQ. V shed 4 bases and J shed 2 bases, with 12 bases lying between them. The CDR3 runs to 14 residues. The CDR3 DNA is TGCGCCAGCAGCCTTCGACAGGCCAACTATGGCTACACCTTC. Translated, it gives CASSLRQANYGYTF. Full variable domain (remainder filled in from reference TRBV5-1 and TRBJ1-2): KAGVTQTPRYLIKTRGQQVTLSCSPISGHRSVSWYQQTPGQGLQFLFEYFSETQRNKGNFPGRFSGRQFSNSRSEMNVSTLELGDSALYLCASSLRQANYGYTFGSGTRLTVV.

As to this clone: This sample also contains other DNA sequences that code for the same CDR3. The chain is built from TRBV5-6 and TRBJ2-7; D gene unclear. CDR1 and CDR2 (germline): SGHDT, YYEEEE. V lost 2 bases and J lost 4, with 7 bases in between. The CDR3 is 12 amino acids. The chain's CDR3 is CASSFLGYEQYF. DNA of the CDR3: TGTGCCAGCAGCTTCCTAGGTTACGAGCAGTACTTC.